Presented here are 21 T cell receptor beta chains from one specimen sequenced in a study of T cell responses to AZD1222 COVID-19 vaccine. Data came from immunoSEQ multiplex PCR; TCRdb stores just in-frame clones and leaves some out. The profile shows about 140,000 clones, 70% to 90% of them singletons. The sample consisted of peripheral blood, taken on day 0 of AZD1222 vaccination. These receptors were collected from an adult in good health.

The chain couples TRBV5-5 to TRBJ1-1; D not resolved. CDR1 and CDR2 from the germline V gene are SGHKS and YYEKEE (reference sequence). V lost 5 bases and J lost 0, with 14 bases in between. This CDR3 is 15 amino acids long. The CDR3 loop is CASRIQQLMNTEAFF. CDR3 nucleotide sequence: TGTGCCAGCAGGATCCAGCAGTTAATGAACACTGAAGCTTTCTTT.

CDR3 nucleotides: TGTGCCAGCAGCAAAAACGGGGGACTAATGAACACTGAAGCTTTCTTT. It encodes CASSKNGGLMNTEAFF. The chain recombines TRBV21-1 with TRBJ1-1. TRBV21-1 is recorded as a pseudogene. This CDR3 spans 16 amino acids.

The chain joins TRBV19 to TRBJ2-1, with D hard to call. This CDR3 comprises 15 residues. Germline V gives CDR1 LNHDA, CDR2 SQIVND (reference sequence). With 0 bases removed from V and 8 bases from J, the gap between germline ends came to 14 bases. CDR3: CASSIDNNQRDEQFF. The CDR3, as DNA: TGTGCCAGTAGTATAGATAACAACCAGAGAGATGAGCAGTTCTTC.

In DNA, the CDR3 is TGTGCCAGCAGCTTAGTTACGGACGACGACTATGGCTACACCTTC. Its protein product is CASSLVTDDDYGYTF. The gene calls are TRBV11-2 and TRBJ1-2, with D hard to call. The CDR3 has 15 amino acids. CDR1 is SGHAT and CDR2 is FQNNGV in the germline V gene. Trimming shortened V by 1 base and J by 3 bases, and 12 bases separated the two germline ends.

V gene TRBV19 combines with J gene TRBJ1-1; 7 bases match TRBD1. J lost 4 bases, V lost 6 bases, and 5 bases had no gene match. There are 13 residues in the CDR3. Germline CDR1 reads LNHDA; CDR2 reads SQIVND (reference sequence). Here the CDR3 DNA reads TGTGCCAGTAGGCGACAGGGATCCACTGAAGCTTTCTTT. This encodes CASRRQGSTEAFF.

The chain joins TRBV20-1 to TRBJ1-5, with TRBD1 as a possible D gene (5 bases). Germline V gene lookup returns CDR1 DFQATT and CDR2 SNEGSKA (reference sequence). V shed 3 bases and J shed 1 base, with 7 bases lying between them. This CDR3 is 13 amino acids long. As DNA, the CDR3 is TGCAGTGCTAGTTCAGGGAGCAATCAGCCCCAGCATTTT. It specifies CSASSGSNQPQHF.

V and J are TRBV6-2 or TRBV6-3 and TRBJ2-4, with TRBD2 matching 14 bases. Unmatched junction bases numbered 10, after V lost 4 bases and J lost 8 bases. CDR1 is MNHEY and CDR2 is SVGEGT in the germline V gene. This CDR3 region has 17 residues. CDR3 DNA: TGTGCCAGCAGTTCAATGGGACTAGCGGGAGTTGAGGACATTCAGTACTTC. Its translation is CASSSMGLAGVEDIQYF.

There are a few counts of this clone. The gene calls are TRBV7-9 and TRBJ2-1, with D possibly matching TRBD2 (6 bases). There are 15 residues in the CDR3. Germline values: CDR1 SEHNR, CDR2 FQNEAQ (reference sequence). The V and J ends lost 5 bases and 4 bases respectively, with 15 bases between them. The CDR3 bases are TGTGCCAGCAGCCCTAGCGAGACGACATACAATGAGCAGTTCTTC. Translating gives CASSPSETTYNEQFF.

The CDR3 DNA follows: TGTGCCAGCAGCTTAGCTCCAGACCTCATTTCGCGCTACACCTTC. The encoded protein is CASSLAPDLISRYTF. The genes are TRBV7-2 and TRBJ1-2, with unresolved D. The CDR3 loop spans 15 amino acids. Trimming pared 0 bases from V and 9 bases from J, leaving 17 bases between. Germline V gives CDR1 SGHTA, CDR2 FQGNSA. The whole variable domain, remainder taken from reference TRBV7-2 and TRBJ1-2, is GAGVSQSPSNKVTEKGKDVELRCDPISGHTALYWYRQSLGQGLEFLIYFQGNSAPDKSGLPSDRFSAERTGGSVSTLTIQRTQQEDSAVYLCASSLAPDLISRYTFGSGTRLTVV.

The V and J genes are TRBV14 and TRBJ1-1; D ambiguous. Trimming pared 3 bases from V and 1 base from J, leaving 12 bases between. The CDR3 sequence is 15 residues long. The germline CDR1 and CDR2 sequences are SGHDN and FVKESK. The CDR3 region has the DNA TGTGCCAGCAGCCATTATCTCCTCCAGAACACTGAAGCTTTCTTT. This sequence encodes CASSHYLLQNTEAFF.

This rearrangement joins TRBV7-2 to TRBJ1-2; no clear D. The CDR3 loop spans 14 amino acids. Germline CDR1 and CDR2: SGHTA and FQGNSA. With 1 base removed from V and 6 bases from J, the gap between germline ends came to 12 bases. CDR3 DNA: TGTGCCAGCAGCTTAGGCACGGGCGGGGATGGCTACACCTTC. Its protein is CASSLGTGGDGYTF.

The chain recombines TRBV19 with TRBJ1-1; 8 nucleotides align to TRBD1. The CDR3 spans 11 residues. V lost 10 bases to trimming and J lost 9 bases; unmatched junction nucleotides: 7. In germline, CDR1 is LNHDA, CDR2 SQIVND (reference sequence). The CDR3, as DNA: TGTGCCACCAGACAGGGGTGGCAAGCTTTCTTT. Translation gives CATRQGWQAFF.

This chain joins TRBV19 and TRBJ2-2; no clear D gene. Between the trimmed V and J ends, which lost 7 bases and 0 bases, there was a span of 9 bases. Germline CDR1 LNHDA, CDR2 SQIVND (reference sequence). The CDR3 spans 14 residues. The CDR3 DNA sequence: TGTGCCAGTACAGCAGCCACGAACACCGGGGAGCTGTTTTTT. The encoded protein is CASTAATNTGELFF.

The gene calls are TRBV6-5 and TRBJ2-2, with D perhaps TRBD1 (6 bases). CDR3 length equals 13 residues. The V end lost 5 bases, the J end lost 9 bases, and 13 bases lay between the germline ends. From germline, CDR1 is MNHEY and CDR2 SVGAGI. The CDR3 loop is CASSKTGRRELFF. The CDR3 coding sequence is TGTGCCAGCAGTAAAACAGGGCGAAGGGAGCTGTTTTTT.

The rearrangement links TRBV30 to TRBJ1-2, with TRBD1 matching over 7 bases. Unmatched junction bases numbered 11, after V lost 2 bases and J lost 8 bases. This CDR3 has 14 amino acids. Germline CDR1 is GTSNPN and CDR2 is SVGIG (reference sequence). The CDR3 protein is CAWSRFDRVGGYTF. The CDR3 nucleotides read TGTGCCTGGAGTCGATTCGACAGGGTGGGGGGCTACACCTTC. Together with reference TRBV30 and TRBJ1-2, the CDR3 gives the full variable domain: SQTIHQWPATLVQPVGSPLSLECTVEGTSNPNLYWYRQAAGRGLQLLFYSVGIGQISSEVPQNLSASRPQDRQFILSSKKLLLSDSGFYLCAWSRFDRVGGYTFGSGTRLTVV.

The genes are TRBV28 and TRBJ2-2; D gene unclear. This CDR3 spans 16 amino acids. Looked up from germline, CDR1 is MDHEN and CDR2 is SYDVKM. Deletions cut 6 bases from V and 8 bases from J, with 22 bases between. The DNA of the CDR3 is TGTGCCAGCAGATTTCCCACGGATGCTATAGGGGGGGAGCTGTTTTTT. It codes for CASRFPTDAIGGELFF.

CDR3 sequence: CASSPATGSYEQYF. CDR3 bases: TGTGCCAGCAGCCCCGCCACAGGGTCCTACGAGCAGTACTTC. The rearrangement links TRBV6-5 to TRBJ2-7, with D maybe TRBD1 (6 bases). Germline values: CDR1 MNHEY, CDR2 SVGAGI. This CDR3 has 14 residues. The ends were cut back, 6 bases at V and 1 base at J, with 13 bases in the middle.

The V gene is TRBV18, the J gene TRBJ1-2; D not certain. The CDR3 consists of 14 residues. The ends were cut back, 2 bases at V and 2 bases at J, with 9 bases in the middle. The V gene's germline CDR1 is KGHSH and CDR2 LQKENI. CDR3 bases: TGTGCCAGCTCACCAGCGGGCAACAACTATGGCTACACCTTC. Encoded protein: CASSPAGNNYGYTF.

The chain uses TRBV27 and TRBJ2-5, with D maybe TRBD2 (7 bases). V gave up 9 bases and J gave up 1 base, with 18 bases separating them. Germline V gene lookup returns CDR1 MNHEY and CDR2 SMNVEV (reference sequence). The CDR3 length is 15 residues. The CDR3 reads CASRGGAVLQETQYF. CDR3 in DNA: TGTGCCAGTAGGGGGGGAGCCGTACTCCAAGAGACCCAGTACTTC.

The chain uses TRBV4-3 and TRBJ2-1; the D gene is possibly TRBD2 (5 bases). The V end was cut by 3 bases, the J end by 10 bases, with 16 bases between. From germline, CDR1 is LGHNA and CDR2 YSLEER. The CDR3 has 14 residues. CDR3 in DNA: TGCGCCAGCAGCCAGGACTCTGGGGTAAGCGAGCAGTTCTTC. Translated: CASSQDSGVSEQFF.

The DNA of the CDR3 is TGTGCCAGCAGCCCCAGGTCGGACCAAGAGACCCAGTACTTC. It encodes CASSPRSDQETQYF. The chain employs TRBV5-5 and TRBJ2-5; D is ambiguous. The CDR3 has 14 residues. The germline V gene has CDR1 SGHKS and CDR2 YYEKEE (reference sequence). Trimming left V 4 bases short and J 0 bases short, with 10 bases between.